This TCR beta chain was recorded in a study of beta chain features in type 1 diabetes. Study details: The number of sorted cells examined across all samples was around 99 million. Study observations and caveats: At VDJ recombination sites, type 1 diabetes patients had fewer insertions and more deleted nucleotides. TCRB CDR3s from Type 1 diabetes patients were moderately but significantly shorter in all four CD4+ subsets. Any PCR bias toward short templates would affect both groups alike.

Germline V gene data show CDR1 as SGHTA and CDR2 as FQGTGA. V lost 5 bases, J lost 5 bases, and 4 bases stayed unmatched. CDR3 length: 15 residues. The investigators reverse transcribed all of the isolated RNA, so they sequenced expressed TCRB transcripts. TCRdb's table, derived via immunoSEQ multiplex PCR, lists solely in-frame clones and lacks some. This table has roughly 260,000 clones, 11% appearing once. Blood was collected once per donor into heparin, averaging around 120 mL. This clone has more than one count but fewer than ten. Its antigen is not identified. Other DNA sequences in this sample translate to the same CDR3.

J is TRBJ2-1 and V is TRBV7-3; the match to TRBD2 covers 12 bases. This TCR was sampled from a man aged 25-45 years with type 1 diabetes. Sequenced sample: naive CD4+ T cells from blood. CDR3 sequence: CASSLTSGGHNEQFF. The CDR3 region has the DNA TGTGCCAGCAGCCTCACTAGCGGGGGGCACAATGAGCAGTTCTTC. Full variable domain (outside the CDR3, taken from reference TRBV7-3 and TRBJ2-1): GAGVSQTPSNKVTEKGKYVELRCDPISGHTALYWYRQSLGQGPEFLIYFQGTGAADDSGLPNDRFFAVRPEGSVSTLKIQRTERGDSAVYLCASSLTSGGHNEQFFGPGTRLTVL.